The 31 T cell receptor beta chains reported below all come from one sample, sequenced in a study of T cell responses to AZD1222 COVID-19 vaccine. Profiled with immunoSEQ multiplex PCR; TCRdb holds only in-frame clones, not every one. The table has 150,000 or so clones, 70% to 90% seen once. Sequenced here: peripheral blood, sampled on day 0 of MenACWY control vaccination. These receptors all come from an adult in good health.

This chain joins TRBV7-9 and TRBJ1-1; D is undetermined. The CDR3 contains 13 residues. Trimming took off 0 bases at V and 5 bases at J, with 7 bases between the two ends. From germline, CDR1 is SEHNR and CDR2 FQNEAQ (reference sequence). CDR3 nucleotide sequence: TGTGCCAGCAGCTTAGCGTCCGGGACTGAAGCTTTCTTT. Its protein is CASSLASGTEAFF.

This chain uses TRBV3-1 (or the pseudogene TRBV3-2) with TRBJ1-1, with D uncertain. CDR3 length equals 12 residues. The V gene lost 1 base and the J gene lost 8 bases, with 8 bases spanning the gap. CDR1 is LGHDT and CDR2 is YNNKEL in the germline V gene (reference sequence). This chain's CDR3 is CASSQAGEEAFF. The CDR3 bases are TGTGCCAGCAGCCAAGCGGGTGAGGAAGCTTTCTTT.

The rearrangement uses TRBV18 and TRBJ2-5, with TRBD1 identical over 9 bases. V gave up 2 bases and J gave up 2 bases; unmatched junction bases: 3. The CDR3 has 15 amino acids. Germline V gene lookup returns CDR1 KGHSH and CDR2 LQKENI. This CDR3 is CASSPKDRGQETQYF. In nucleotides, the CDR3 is TGTGCCAGCTCACCAAAGGACAGGGGACAAGAGACCCAGTACTTC.

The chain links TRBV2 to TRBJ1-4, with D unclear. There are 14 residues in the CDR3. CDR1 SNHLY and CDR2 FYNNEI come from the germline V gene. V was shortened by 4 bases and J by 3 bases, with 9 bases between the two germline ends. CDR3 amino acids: CASSGGLANEKLFF. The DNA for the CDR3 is TGTGCCAGCAGTGGAGGGCTGGCTAATGAAAAACTGTTTTTT. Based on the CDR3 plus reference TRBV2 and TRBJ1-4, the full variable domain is EPEVTQTPSHQVTQMGQEVILRCVPISNHLYFYWYRQILGQKVEFLVSFYNNEISEKSEIFDDQFSVERPDGSNFTLKIRSTKLEDSAMYFCASSGGLANEKLFFGSGTQLSVL.

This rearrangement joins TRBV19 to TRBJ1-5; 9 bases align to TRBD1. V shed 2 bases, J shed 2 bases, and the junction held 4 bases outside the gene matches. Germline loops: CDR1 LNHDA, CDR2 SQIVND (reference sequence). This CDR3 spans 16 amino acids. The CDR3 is CASSIRGTGRNQPQHF. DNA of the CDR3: TGTGCCAGTAGTATACGAGGGACAGGGCGCAATCAGCCCCAGCATTTT. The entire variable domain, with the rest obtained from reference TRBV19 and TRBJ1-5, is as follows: DGGITQSPKYLFRKEGQNVTLSCEQNLNHDAMYWYRQDPGQGLRLIYYSQIVNDFQKGDIAEGYSVSREKKESFPLTVTSAQKNPTAFYLCASSIRGTGRNQPQHFGDGTRLSIL.

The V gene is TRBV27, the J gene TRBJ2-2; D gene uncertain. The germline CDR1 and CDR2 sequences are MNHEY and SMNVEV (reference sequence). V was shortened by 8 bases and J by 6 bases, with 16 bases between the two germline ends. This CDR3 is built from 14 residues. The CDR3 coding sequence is TGTGCCAGCTCTCTCAGGTCAAGCCCCGGGGAGCTGTTTTTT. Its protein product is CASSLRSSPGELFF.

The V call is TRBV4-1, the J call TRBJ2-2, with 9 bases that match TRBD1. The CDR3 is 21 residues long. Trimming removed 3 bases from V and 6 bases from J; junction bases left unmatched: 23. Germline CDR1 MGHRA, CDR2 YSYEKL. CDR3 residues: CASSHPLQPGQGLGDPGELFF. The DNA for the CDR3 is TGCGCCAGCAGCCACCCCTTACAACCGGGACAGGGTTTAGGGGACCCCGGGGAGCTGTTTTTT.

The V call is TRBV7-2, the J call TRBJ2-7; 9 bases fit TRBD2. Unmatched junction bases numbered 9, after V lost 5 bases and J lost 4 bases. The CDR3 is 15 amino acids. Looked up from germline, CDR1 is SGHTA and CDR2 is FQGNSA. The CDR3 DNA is TGTGCCAGCAGCCGCTCTAGCGGGGACCGTTACGAGCAGTACTTC. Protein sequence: CASSRSSGDRYEQYF.

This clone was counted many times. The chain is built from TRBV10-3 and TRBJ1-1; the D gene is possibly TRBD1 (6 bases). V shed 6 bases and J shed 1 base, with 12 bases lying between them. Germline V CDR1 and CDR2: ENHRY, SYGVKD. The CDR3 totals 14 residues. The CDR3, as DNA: TGTGCCATCAGACAGACAGGCTCGAACACTGAAGCTTTCTTT. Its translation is CAIRQTGSNTEAFF.

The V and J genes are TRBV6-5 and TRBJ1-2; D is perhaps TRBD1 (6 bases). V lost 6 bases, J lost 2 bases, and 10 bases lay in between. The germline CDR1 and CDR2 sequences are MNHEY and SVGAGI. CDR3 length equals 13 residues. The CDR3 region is CASRDSVNYGYTF. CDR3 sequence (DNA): TGTGCCAGCAGGGACAGTGTCAACTATGGCTACACCTTC.

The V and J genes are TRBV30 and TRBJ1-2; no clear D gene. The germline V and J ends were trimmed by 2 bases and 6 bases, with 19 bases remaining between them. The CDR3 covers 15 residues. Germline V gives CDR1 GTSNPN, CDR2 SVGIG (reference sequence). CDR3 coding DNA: TGTGCCTGGAGTCTTGAGACAAGGCTAACCCATGGCTACACCTTC. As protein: CAWSLETRLTHGYTF.

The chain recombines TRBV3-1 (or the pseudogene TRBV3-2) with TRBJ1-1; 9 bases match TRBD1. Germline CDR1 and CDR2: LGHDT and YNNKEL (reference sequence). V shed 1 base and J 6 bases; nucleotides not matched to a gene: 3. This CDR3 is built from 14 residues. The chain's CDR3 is CASSQAQGAAEAFF. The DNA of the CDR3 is TGTGCCAGCAGCCAAGCACAGGGGGCCGCTGAAGCTTTCTTT.

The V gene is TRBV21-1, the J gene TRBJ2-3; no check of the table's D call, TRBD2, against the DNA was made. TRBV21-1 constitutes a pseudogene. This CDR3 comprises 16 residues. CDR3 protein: CASSNQPKNPPDTQYF. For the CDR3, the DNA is TGTGCCAGCAGCAACCAACCTAAAAATCCCCCAGATACGCAGTATTTT.

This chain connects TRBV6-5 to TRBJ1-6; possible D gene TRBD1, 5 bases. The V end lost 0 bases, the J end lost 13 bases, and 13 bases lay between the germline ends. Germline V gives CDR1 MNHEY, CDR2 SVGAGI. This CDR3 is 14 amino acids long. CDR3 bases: TGTGCCAGCAGTTACTCGGACACGGCCTTTCCCCTCCACTTT. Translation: CASSYSDTAFPLHF.

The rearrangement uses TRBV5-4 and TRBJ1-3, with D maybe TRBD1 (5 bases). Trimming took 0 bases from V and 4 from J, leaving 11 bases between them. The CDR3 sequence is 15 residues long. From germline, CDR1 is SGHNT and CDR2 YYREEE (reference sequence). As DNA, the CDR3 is TGTGCCAGCAGCTTGGCCCTATCAGGGGGAAACACCATATATTTT. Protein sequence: CASSLALSGGNTIYF.

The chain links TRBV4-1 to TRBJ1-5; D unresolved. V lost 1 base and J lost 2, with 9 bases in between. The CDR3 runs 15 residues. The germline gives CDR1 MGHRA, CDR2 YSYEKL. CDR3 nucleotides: TGCGCCAGCAGCCAAGGGCGCCAGGGCAATCAGCCCCAGCATTTT. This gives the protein CASSQGRQGNQPQHF.

For the CDR3, the DNA is TGTGCCAGCAGACTATACAGGGGGGGAGACACAGATACGCAGTATTTT. This codes for CASRLYRGGDTDTQYF. The rearrangement joins TRBV6-6 to TRBJ2-3; tentative D call: TRBD1 (8 bases). With 6 bases removed from V and 2 bases from J, the gap between germline ends came to 18 bases. Looked up from germline, CDR1 is MNHNY and CDR2 is SVGAGI (reference sequence). The CDR3 is 16 amino acids.

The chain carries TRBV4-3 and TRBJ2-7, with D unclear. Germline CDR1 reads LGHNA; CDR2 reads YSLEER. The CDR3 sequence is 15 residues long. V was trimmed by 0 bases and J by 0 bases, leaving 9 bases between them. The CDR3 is CASSQDHHSSYEQYF. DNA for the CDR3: TGCGCCAGCAGCCAAGATCATCATAGCTCCTACGAGCAGTACTTC.

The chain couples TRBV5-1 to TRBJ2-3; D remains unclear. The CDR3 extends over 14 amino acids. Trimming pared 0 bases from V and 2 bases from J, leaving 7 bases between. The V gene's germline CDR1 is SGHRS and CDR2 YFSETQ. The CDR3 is CASSLDSPTDTQYF. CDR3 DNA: TGCGCCAGCAGCTTGGACAGTCCCACAGATACGCAGTATTTT.

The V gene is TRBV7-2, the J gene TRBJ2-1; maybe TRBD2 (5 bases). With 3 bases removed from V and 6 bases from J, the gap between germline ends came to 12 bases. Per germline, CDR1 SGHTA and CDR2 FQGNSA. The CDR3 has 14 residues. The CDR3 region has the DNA TGTGCCAGCAGCTTCGGACTTACTTCCAATGAGCAGTTCTTC. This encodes CASSFGLTSNEQFF. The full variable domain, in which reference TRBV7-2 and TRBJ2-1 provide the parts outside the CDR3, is GAGVSQSPSNKVTEKGKDVELRCDPISGHTALYWYRQSLGQGLEFLIYFQGNSAPDKSGLPSDRFSAERTGGSVSTLTIQRTQQEDSAVYLCASSFGLTSNEQFFGPGTRLTVL.

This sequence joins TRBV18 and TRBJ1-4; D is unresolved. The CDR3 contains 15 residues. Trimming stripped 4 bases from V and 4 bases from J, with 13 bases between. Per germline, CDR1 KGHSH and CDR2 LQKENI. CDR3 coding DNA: TGTGCCAGCTCACAAGGACCGTCGTTTAATGAAAAACTGTTTTTT. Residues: CASSQGPSFNEKLFF.

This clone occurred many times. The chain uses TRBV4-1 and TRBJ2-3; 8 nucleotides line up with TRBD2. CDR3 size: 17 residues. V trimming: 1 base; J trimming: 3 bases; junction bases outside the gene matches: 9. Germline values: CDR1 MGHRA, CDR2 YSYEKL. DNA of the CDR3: TGCGCCAGCAGCCAAGTTAATTTGGGACTAGATACAGATACGCAGTATTTT. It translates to CASSQVNLGLDTDTQYF.

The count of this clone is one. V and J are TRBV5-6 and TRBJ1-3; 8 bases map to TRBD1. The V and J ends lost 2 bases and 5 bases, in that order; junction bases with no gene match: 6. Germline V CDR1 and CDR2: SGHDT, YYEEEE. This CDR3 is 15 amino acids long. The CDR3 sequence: CASSFPRDRRNTIYF. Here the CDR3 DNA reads TGTGCCAGCAGCTTTCCGCGGGACAGGAGAAACACCATATATTTT.

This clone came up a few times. The CDR3, as DNA: TGTGCCAGCAGTTTATCGATCCGGACTAGCGGGAGGCACACCTACGAGCAGTACTTC. Protein product: CASSLSIRTSGRHTYEQYF. This chain links TRBV27 with TRBJ2-7; 14 nucleotides line up with TRBD2. The J segment lost 2 bases and the V segment lost 0 bases, leaving 9 bases of the junction unmatched. Looked up from germline, CDR1 is MNHEY and CDR2 is SMNVEV (reference sequence). CDR3 length: 19 amino acids.

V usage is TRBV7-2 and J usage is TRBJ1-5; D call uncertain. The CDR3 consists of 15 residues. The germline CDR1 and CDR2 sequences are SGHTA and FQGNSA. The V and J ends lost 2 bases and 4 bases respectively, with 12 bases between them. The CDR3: CASSLYRGDNQPQHF. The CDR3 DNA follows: TGTGCCAGCAGCTTATACCGGGGAGATAATCAGCCCCAGCATTTT.

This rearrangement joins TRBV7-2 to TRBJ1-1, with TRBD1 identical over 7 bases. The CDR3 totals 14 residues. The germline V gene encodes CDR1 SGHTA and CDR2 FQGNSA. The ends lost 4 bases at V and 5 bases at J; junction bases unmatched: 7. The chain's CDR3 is CASSSRQGETEAFF. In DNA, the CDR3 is TGTGCCAGCAGCTCCAGACAGGGCGAGACTGAAGCTTTCTTT. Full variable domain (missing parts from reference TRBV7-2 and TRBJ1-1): GAGVSQSPSNKVTEKGKDVELRCDPISGHTALYWYRQSLGQGLEFLIYFQGNSAPDKSGLPSDRFSAERTGGSVSTLTIQRTQQEDSAVYLCASSSRQGETEAFFGQGTRLTVV.

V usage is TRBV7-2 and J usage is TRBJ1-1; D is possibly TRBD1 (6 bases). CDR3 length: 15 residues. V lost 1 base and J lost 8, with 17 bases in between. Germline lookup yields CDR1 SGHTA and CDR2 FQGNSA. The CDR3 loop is CASSLDPGAGGEAFF. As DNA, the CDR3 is TGTGCCAGCAGCTTAGACCCGGGGGCGGGAGGGGAAGCTTTCTTT.

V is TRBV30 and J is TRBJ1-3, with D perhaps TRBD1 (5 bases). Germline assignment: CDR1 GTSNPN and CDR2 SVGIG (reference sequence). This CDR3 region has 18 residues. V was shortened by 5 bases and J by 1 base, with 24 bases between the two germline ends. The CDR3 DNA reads TGTGCCTGGGGAAGGCGGGACCTCTGGATTTCGTCTGGAAACACCATATATTTT. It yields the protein CAWGRRDLWISSGNTIYF.

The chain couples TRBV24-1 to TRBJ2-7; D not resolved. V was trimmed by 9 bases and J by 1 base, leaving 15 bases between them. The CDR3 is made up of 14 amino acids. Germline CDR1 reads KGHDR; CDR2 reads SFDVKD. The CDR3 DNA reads TGTGCCACCCCCATCGAGCGAAGGTCCTACGAGCAGTACTTC. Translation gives CATPIERRSYEQYF.

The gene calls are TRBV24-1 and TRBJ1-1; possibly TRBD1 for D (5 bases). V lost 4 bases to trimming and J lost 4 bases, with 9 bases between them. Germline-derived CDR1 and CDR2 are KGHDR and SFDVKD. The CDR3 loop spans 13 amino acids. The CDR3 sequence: CATSDGGSTEAFF. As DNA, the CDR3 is TGTGCCACCAGTGACGGGGGGAGCACTGAAGCTTTCTTT.

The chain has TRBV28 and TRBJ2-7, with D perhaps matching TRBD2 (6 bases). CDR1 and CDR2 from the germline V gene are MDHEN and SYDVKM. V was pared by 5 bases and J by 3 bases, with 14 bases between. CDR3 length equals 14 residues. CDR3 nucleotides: TGTGCCAGCAGTCCAATGACTAGGGGCTACGAGCAGTACTTC. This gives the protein CASSPMTRGYEQYF.